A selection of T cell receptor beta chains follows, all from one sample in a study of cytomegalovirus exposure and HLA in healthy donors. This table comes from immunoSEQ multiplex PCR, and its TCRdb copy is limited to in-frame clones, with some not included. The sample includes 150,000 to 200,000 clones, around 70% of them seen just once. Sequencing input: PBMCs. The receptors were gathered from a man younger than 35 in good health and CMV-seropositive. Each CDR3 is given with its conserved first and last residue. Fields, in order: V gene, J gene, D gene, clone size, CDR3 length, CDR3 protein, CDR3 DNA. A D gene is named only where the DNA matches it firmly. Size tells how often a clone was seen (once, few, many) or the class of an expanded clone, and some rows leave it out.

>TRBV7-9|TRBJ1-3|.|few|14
CASSRDSGGNTIYF
TGTGCCAGCAGCCGCGACAGTGGAGGAAACACCATATATTTT
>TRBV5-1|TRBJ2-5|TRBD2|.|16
CASSLVSGGLQETQYF
TGCGCCAGCAGCTTGGTTAGCGGGGGTCTCCAAGAGACCCAGTACTTC
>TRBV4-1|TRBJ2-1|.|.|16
CASSHPRGSSYNEQFF
TGCGCCAGCAGCCACCCCCGGGGAAGCTCCTACAATGAGCAGTTCTTC
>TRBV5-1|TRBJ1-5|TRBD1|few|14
CASSPGQGAGPQHF
TGCGCCAGCAGCCCAGGACAGGGTGCGGGGCCCCAGCATTTT
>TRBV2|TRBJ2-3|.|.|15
CASRQQGTRTDTQYF
TGTGCCAGCAGACAACAGGGTACGCGGACAGATACGCAGTATTTT
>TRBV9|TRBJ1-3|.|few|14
CASSAQYSGNTIYF
TGTGCCAGCAGCGCCCAGTATTCCGGAAACACCATATATTTT
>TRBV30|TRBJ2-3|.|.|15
CAWKLGLGITDTQYF
TGTGCCTGGAAATTAGGACTGGGAATCACAGATACGCAGTATTTT
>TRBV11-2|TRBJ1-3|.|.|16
CASSFSPGVSGNTIYF
TGTGCCAGCAGCTTTTCTCCGGGAGTCTCTGGAAACACCATATATTTT
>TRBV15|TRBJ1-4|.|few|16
CATSRDWGQGPEKLFF
TGTGCCACCAGCAGAGATTGGGGGCAGGGACCCGAAAAACTGTTTTTT
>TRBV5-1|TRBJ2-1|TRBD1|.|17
CASSLDRGTGDANEQFF
TGCGCCAGCAGCTTGGATAGAGGGACAGGGGATGCCAATGAGCAGTTCTTC
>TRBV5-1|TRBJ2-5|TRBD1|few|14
CASTDRGGQETQYF
TGCGCCAGCACAGACAGGGGGGGGCAAGAGACCCAGTACTTC
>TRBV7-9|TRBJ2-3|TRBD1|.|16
CASNLPRRDRTDTQYF
TGTGCCAGCAACCTACCGCGCCGGGACAGGACAGATACGCAGTATTTT
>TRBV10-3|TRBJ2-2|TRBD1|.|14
CAIRVTGTGGELFF
TGTGCCATCAGAGTGACCGGGACAGGCGGGGAGCTGTTTTTT
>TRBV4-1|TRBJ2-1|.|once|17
CASSQVPRIQGNDEQFF
TGCGCCAGCAGCCAAGTCCCCCGAATTCAGGGTAACGATGAGCAGTTCTTC
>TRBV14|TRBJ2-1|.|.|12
CASSQDSISVFF
TGTGCCAGCAGCCAAGACTCAATATCGGTGTTCTTC
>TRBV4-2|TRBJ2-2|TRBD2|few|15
CASSQAGGATGELFF
TGTGCCAGCAGCCAAGCCGGGGGGGCGACCGGGGAGCTGTTTTTT
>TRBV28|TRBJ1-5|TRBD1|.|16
CASSLKQGASYQPQHF
TGTGCCAGCAGTTTAAAACAGGGGGCTTCGTATCAGCCCCAGCATTTT
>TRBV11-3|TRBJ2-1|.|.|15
CASSPGQNSYNEQFF
TGTGCCAGCAGCCCCGGACAGAACTCCTACAATGAGCAGTTCTTC
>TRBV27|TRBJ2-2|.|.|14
CASRPMGGTGELFF
TGTGCCAGCAGACCCATGGGGGGGACAGGGGAGCTGTTTTTT
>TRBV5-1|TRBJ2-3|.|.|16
CASSLEGDPITDTQYF
TGCGCCAGCAGCTTGGAGGGGGACCCTATCACAGATACGCAGTATTTT
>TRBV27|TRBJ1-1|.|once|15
CASSFLRERGTEAFF
TGTGCCAGCAGTTTCTTGCGGGAGAGGGGCACTGAAGCTTTCTTT
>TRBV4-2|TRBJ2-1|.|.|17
CASSQDHRRSIHNEQFF
TGTGCCAGCAGCCAAGATCATCGGCGGTCAATACACAATGAGCAGTTCTTC